A selection of T cell receptor beta chains follows, all from one sample in a study of regulatory dendritic cells for organ transplantation. Assay used: immunoSEQ multiplex PCR; TCRdb lists only in-frame clones, some missing. Of some 28,000 clones in the sample, around 80% were seen once. The sample taken for sequencing was naive CD4+ T cells from blood. These receptors all come from a human donor in good health. Each CDR3 is given with its conserved first and last residue. D genes are given only for firm matches. Not every row has a clone size; where given, it reads once, few, many or a size class.

v_gene	j_gene	d_gene	abundance	CDR3aa	CDR3nt
TRBV5-4	TRBJ1-1	.	.	CASSLVTGSNTEAFF	TGTGCCAGCAGCTTGGTGACAGGATCGAACACTGAAGCTTTCTTT
TRBV7-2	TRBJ2-1	TRBD2	.	CASSLQTSGVDEQFF	TGTGCCAGCAGCTTACAGACTAGCGGGGTCGATGAGCAGTTCTTC
TRBV5-5	TRBJ1-1	.	.	CASSLGASNTEAFF	TGTGCCAGCAGCTTAGGGGCTTCGAACACTGAAGCTTTCTTT
TRBV7-2	TRBJ2-1	TRBD2	.	CASSFKRGGSNEQFF	TGTGCCAGCAGCTTTAAGCGGGGGGGATCCAATGAGCAGTTCTTC
TRBV27	TRBJ2-5	.	.	CASSLSGGATETQYF	TGTGCCAGCAGTTTATCGGGGGGGGCCACAGAGACCCAGTACTTC
TRBV5-1	TRBJ1-4	TRBD1	.	CASSLVRDRGEKLFF	TGCGCCAGCAGCTTGGTCCGGGACAGGGGTGAAAAACTGTTTTTT
TRBV6-5	TRBJ2-7	TRBD1	.	CASSYFSGTGGYEQYF	TGTGCCAGCAGTTATTTCTCCGGGACAGGGGGATACGAGCAGTACTTC
TRBV5-1	TRBJ2-1	.	.	CASSDLQANEQFF	TGCGCCAGCAGCGATCTACAGGCCAATGAGCAGTTCTTC
TRBV5-1	TRBJ2-5	TRBD1	.	CASSLAGTGDWETQYF	TGCGCCAGCAGCTTGGCCGGGACAGGGGACTGGGAGACCCAGTACTTC
TRBV6-4	TRBJ2-6	TRBD1	.	CASSPGTGLSGANVLTF	TGTGCCAGCAGTCCCGGGACAGGGCTCTCTGGGGCCAACGTCCTGACTTTC
TRBV7-2	TRBJ2-5	TRBD1	.	CASSLRGRAETQYF	TGTGCCAGCAGCCTCAGGGGGCGGGCAGAGACCCAGTACTTC
TRBV28	TRBJ1-4	.	.	CASRLPGRATNEKLFF	TGTGCCAGCAGACTACCAGGGAGGGCAACTAATGAAAAACTGTTTTTT
TRBV14	TRBJ1-1	TRBD1	.	CASSQDPGGNTEAFF	TGTGCCAGCAGCCAAGATCCAGGGGGAAACACTGAAGCTTTCTTT
TRBV10-2	TRBJ2-3	TRBD2	.	CASSAGVAGGLADTQYF	TGCGCCAGCAGTGCGGGTGTAGCGGGGGGGCTTGCAGATACGCAGTATTTT
TRBV18	TRBJ2-3	.	.	CASSPPAGAWDTQYF	TGTGCCAGCTCACCACCGGCGGGGGCTTGGGATACGCAGTATTTT
TRBV29-1	TRBJ2-3	.	once	CSVEGGREGTDTQYF	TGCAGCGTTGAAGGTGGCAGGGAAGGCACAGATACGCAGTATTTT
TRBV5-1	TRBJ2-1	.	.	CASSLALDGNEQFF	TGCGCCAGCAGCTTGGCACTAGACGGCAATGAGCAGTTCTTC
TRBV5-4	TRBJ2-2	.	once	CASSLVMPGLTGELFF	TGTGCCAGCAGCTTGGTGATGCCGGGACTCACCGGGGAACTGTTTTTT
TRBV6-5	TRBJ1-4	.	.	CASSYSGSSEKLFF	TGTGCCAGCAGTTACTCGGGGAGCAGTGAAAAACTGTTTTTT
TRBV6-1	TRBJ2-5	TRBD1	.	CASSARDRGLETQYF	TGTGCCAGCAGTGCCCGGGACAGGGGGCTGGAGACCCAGTACTTC
TRBV5-1	TRBJ1-1	.	.	CASSVTGSVNTEAFF	TGCGCCAGCAGCGTCACAGGGTCTGTGAACACTGAAGCTTTCTTT
TRBV5-4	TRBJ2-1	TRBD1	.	CASSLSPTGDYNEQFF	TGTGCCAGCAGCTTGTCCCCGACAGGGGATTACAATGAGCAGTTCTTC
TRBV5-1	TRBJ2-7	.	once	CASSPTVLYEQYF	TGCGCCAGCAGCCCTACAGTTCTCTACGAGCAGTACTTC
TRBV29-1	TRBJ1-3	.	.	CSVSLGQGAGNTIYF	TGCAGCGTCTCCCTGGGGCAGGGTGCTGGAAACACCATATATTTT
TRBV6-4	TRBJ2-3	TRBD2	.	CASSDSGSSGGDTQYF	TGTGCCAGCAGTGACTCTGGGTCTAGCGGAGGAGATACGCAGTATTTT
TRBV7-9	TRBJ1-4	TRBD1	.	CASGQQGVNEKLFF	TGTGCCAGCGGCCAACAGGGGGTTAATGAAAAACTGTTTTTT
TRBV2	TRBJ1-3	.	.	CASSREQGTGNTIYF	TGTGCCAGCAGTCGGGAGCAGGGAACTGGAAACACCATATATTTT
TRBV4-2	TRBJ1-2	TRBD1	few	CASSQGRRDSDLRDYGYTF	TGTGCCAGCAGCCAAGGGCGGAGGGACAGTGACCTCCGGGACTATGGCTACACCTTC
TRBV2	TRBJ2-1	TRBD2	.	CASTALSGGFGENEQFF	TGTGCCAGCACCGCCCTTAGCGGGGGCTTTGGGGAGAATGAGCAGTTCTTC
TRBV6-5	TRBJ1-2	TRBD1	.	CASSPGQGDGYTF	TGTGCCAGCAGCCCCGGACAGGGCGATGGCTACACCTTC
TRBV18	TRBJ1-6	TRBD1	few	CASSPRDRYNSPLHF	TGTGCCAGCTCACCACGGGACAGATATAATTCACCCCTCCACTTT
TRBV18	TRBJ1-5	TRBD1	.	CASSRQGASNQPQHF	TGTGCCAGCTCGCGACAGGGAGCTAGCAATCAGCCCCAGCATTTT
TRBV12-5	TRBJ1-5	TRBD1	.	CASGGGQGGPQHF	TGTGCTAGTGGGGGCGGACAGGGGGGGCCCCAGCATTTT
TRBV2	TRBJ1-1	.	.	CASSEKRLSEAFF	TGTGCCAGCAGTGAAAAACGACTGTCTGAAGCTTTCTTT
TRBV6-5	TRBJ1-5	.	.	CASSQQGEGNQPQHF	TGTGCCAGCAGCCAACAGGGTGAGGGCAATCAGCCCCAGCATTTT
TRBV5-4	TRBJ2-7	TRBD1	.	CASSQPDRGYEQYF	TGTGCCAGCAGCCAACCGGACAGGGGTTACGAGCAGTACTTC
TRBV9	TRBJ1-5	TRBD1	.	CASSPGQGMNQPQHF	TGTGCCAGCAGCCCAGGACAGGGCATGAATCAGCCCCAGCATTTT
TRBV5-4	TRBJ1-1	.	.	CASSLITGMNTEAFF	TGTGCCAGCAGCTTGATAACAGGCATGAACACTGAAGCTTTCTTT
TRBV19	TRBJ2-7	TRBD1	once	CDKLTGDYEQYF	TGTGACAAATTAACAGGGGACTACGAGCAGTACTTC
TRBV5-1	TRBJ2-2	TRBD2	.	CASSLLSGGANTGELFF	TGCGCCAGCAGCTTGCTCTCCGGGGGGGCCAACACCGGGGAGCTGTTTTTT
TRBV4-3	TRBJ1-4	.	.	CASSQEGAATNEKLFF	TGCGCCAGCAGCCAAGAGGGGGCAGCAACTAATGAAAAACTGTTTTTT
TRBV11-3	TRBJ2-3	TRBD2	.	CASSSGLAGVGDTQYF	TGTGCCAGCAGCTCCGGACTAGCGGGGGTGGGCGATACGCAGTATTTT
TRBV28	TRBJ1-2	.	.	CASSFRNAGDVNYGYTF	TGTGCCAGCAGTTTTAGGAACGCCGGAGACGTAAACTATGGCTACACCTTC
TRBV18	TRBJ2-6	.	.	CASSPSGANVLTF	TGTGCCAGCTCACCCTCGGGGGCCAACGTCCTGACTTTC
TRBV7-2	TRBJ2-7	.	.	CASRGAGLSYEQYF	TGTGCCAGCAGGGGGGCCGGGCTCTCCTACGAGCAGTACTTC